Shown below are 18 T cell receptor beta chains from a single sample sequenced in a study of blood T cell repertoires in COVID-19. Assay: immunoSEQ multiplex PCR; the TCRdb copy retains only in-frame clones and omits some. The table shows about 150,000 clones, with approximately 90% occurring only once. The sequencing sample was made of PBMCs or T cells enriched from blood (not recorded which). The source of these receptors is a middle-aged woman who had been exposed to COVID-19.

This chain links TRBV14 with TRBJ2-5, with 10 bases that match TRBD2. The length of the CDR3 is 18 residues. CDR1 and CDR2 from the germline V gene are SGHDN and FVKESK. J gave up 4 bases and V 2 bases, and 13 bases lay outside the gene matches. The CDR3 bases are TGTGCCAGCAGCCAACAGCGGCGTCTAGCGGGAGAATCAGAGACCCAGTACTTC. Its protein is CASSQQRRLAGESETQYF. Using reference TRBV14 and TRBJ2-5 for the parts outside the CDR3, the full variable domain is EAGVTQFPSHSVIEKGQTVTLRCDPISGHDNLYWYRRVMGKEIKFLLHFVKESKQDESGMPNNRFLAERTGGTYSTLKVQPAELEDSGVYFCASSQQRRLAGESETQYFGPGTRLLVL.

The chain carries TRBV5-6 and TRBJ1-1; TRBD1 matches 9 bases. Germline-derived CDR1 and CDR2 are SGHDT and YYEEEE. Trimming removed 2 bases from V and 12 bases from J; junction bases left unmatched: 8. The CDR3 extends over 13 amino acids. CDR3 region: CASSFRDRVSPFF. CDR3 nucleotides: TGTGCCAGCAGCTTCCGGGACAGGGTCTCACCTTTCTTT.

The rearrangement links TRBV5-8 to TRBJ1-3; D not resolved. V was pared by 7 bases and J by 1 base, with 15 bases between. Germline V lookup: CDR1 SGHTS, CDR2 YDEGEE. This CDR3 is built from 15 residues. CDR3 sequence (DNA): TGTGCCAGCGCCTGGAACGCGGAGTCTGGAAACACCATATATTTT. Protein product: CASAWNAESGNTIYF.

The V call is TRBV5-4, the J call TRBJ2-3; D not resolved. Germline V gene sequence: CDR1 SGHNT, CDR2 YYREEE (reference sequence). The CDR3 is 12 amino acids. V was shortened by 0 bases and J by 6 bases, with 5 bases between the two germline ends. This chain's CDR3 is CASSLGEDTQYF. The CDR3 region has the DNA TGTGCCAGCAGCTTGGGCGAGGATACGCAGTATTTT.

V gene TRBV28 combines with J gene TRBJ1-3, with 10 bases that match TRBD1. Per the germline V gene, CDR1 is MDHEN and CDR2 is SYDVKM. CDR3 length: 14 amino acids. The trim removed 4 bases at V and 13 bases at J, leaving 10 bases unmatched. CDR3 loop: CASSSGTGENRIYF. DNA of the CDR3: TGTGCCAGCAGTTCCGGGACAGGGGAAAACCGGATATATTTT. Supplemented by reference TRBV28 and TRBJ1-3, the full variable domain reads DVKVTQSSRYLVKRTGEKVFLECVQDMDHENMFWYRQDPGLGLRLIYFSYDVKMKEKGDIPEGYSVSREKKERFSLILESASTNQTSMYLCASSSGTGENRIYFGEGSWLTVV.

This sequence joins TRBV5-4 and TRBJ2-2; 7 positions agree with TRBD2. The CDR3 runs to 15 residues. Germline lookup yields CDR1 SGHNT and CDR2 YYREEE (reference sequence). Trimming took 4 bases from V and 3 from J; bases not matched to a gene: 6. The CDR3 is CASSRTRTDTGELFF. Here the CDR3 DNA reads TGTGCCAGCAGCAGGACTAGGACGGACACCGGGGAGCTGTTTTTT.

The gene calls are TRBV5-1 and TRBJ2-3; TRBD2 agrees at 15 bases. The germline gives CDR1 SGHRS, CDR2 YFSETQ. The CDR3 covers 17 residues. V trimming: 4 bases; J trimming: 5 bases; junction bases outside the gene matches: 8. The CDR3 loop reads CASSRGLAGGPGDTQYF. The CDR3 DNA sequence: TGCGCCAGCAGCCGTGGACTAGCGGGAGGGCCGGGAGATACGCAGTATTTT. Full variable domain (remainder filled in from reference TRBV5-1 and TRBJ2-3): KAGVTQTPRYLIKTRGQQVTLSCSPISGHRSVSWYQQTPGQGLQFLFEYFSETQRNKGNFPGRFSGRQFSNSRSEMNVSTLELGDSALYLCASSRGLAGGPGDTQYFGPGTRLTVL.

This chain links TRBV2 with TRBJ1-5, with D possibly being TRBD1 (6 bases). The V end was cut by 10 bases, the J end by 4 bases, with 14 bases between. This CDR3 is built from 13 residues. Germline V gene lookup returns CDR1 SNHLY and CDR2 FYNNEI. The CDR3 sequence: CATQGQINQPQHF. The CDR3 region has the DNA TGTGCCACCCAAGGACAGATTAATCAGCCCCAGCATTTT.

This chain links TRBV20-1 with TRBJ1-2; D not resolved. With 3 bases removed from V and 6 bases from J, the gap between germline ends came to 17 bases. CDR1 is DFQATT, CDR2 SNEGSKA, per germline (reference sequence). This CDR3 comprises 14 residues. The CDR3 DNA sequence: TGCAGTGCTAGTCTGGGCAGTTCCTTAAATGGCTACACCTTC. Protein product: CSASLGSSLNGYTF.

V and J are TRBV27 and TRBJ1-5; no clear D gene. This CDR3 contains 12 residues. CDR1 is MNHEY and CDR2 is SMNVEV in the germline V gene (reference sequence). V shed 6 bases and J shed 6 bases, with 9 bases lying between them. CDR3 in amino acids: CASRNGGQPQHF. CDR3 sequence (DNA): TGTGCCAGCAGGAACGGAGGTCAGCCCCAGCATTTT.

The chain has TRBV9 and TRBJ1-1; 10 bases fit TRBD1. CDR1 and CDR2 from the germline V gene are SGDLS and YYNGEE. The CDR3 runs 15 residues. V trimming: 0 bases; J trimming: 3 bases; junction bases outside the gene matches: 2. CDR3 DNA sequence: TGTGCCAGCAGCGTAGTTGGGACAGGGGACACTGAAGCTTTCTTT. Its protein is CASSVVGTGDTEAFF.

The rearrangement joins TRBV18 to TRBJ2-7; D is perhaps TRBD2 (6 bases). Germline assignment: CDR1 KGHSH and CDR2 LQKENI. Trimming pared 6 bases from V and 0 bases from J, leaving 21 bases between. This CDR3 has 17 amino acids. CDR3 DNA: TGTGCCAGCTCCCCGGGTTCGGCGGGGTATTACTCCTACGAGCAGTACTTC. Amino acid sequence: CASSPGSAGYYSYEQYF.

The J gene is TRBJ2-7, the V gene TRBV12-3 or TRBV12-4, with 7 bases identical to TRBD1. This CDR3 has 13 amino acids. Unmatched junction bases numbered 5, after V lost 6 bases and J lost 3 bases. The CDR3 nucleotides read TGTGCCAGCAGAGGGGGACAGCGCTACGAGCAGTACTTC. Protein product: CASRGGQRYEQYF.

The V call is TRBV5-6, the J call TRBJ2-4; D possibly corresponds to TRBD1 (6 bases). The CDR3 spans 14 residues. V shed 2 bases and J shed 8 bases, with 14 bases lying between them. CDR1 SGHDT and CDR2 YYEEEE come from the germline V gene. In nucleotides, the CDR3 is TGTGCCAGCAGCTTCCCCTTCAGGGGTGACATTCAGTACTTC. Residues: CASSFPFRGDIQYF.

The rearrangement uses TRBV6-5 and TRBJ1-2; no clear D gene. Germline-derived CDR1 and CDR2 are MNHEY and SVGAGI. With 6 bases removed from V and 4 bases from J, the gap between germline ends came to 9 bases. The CDR3 has 12 residues. The CDR3 region is CASRPTVYGYTF. The CDR3 DNA reads TGTGCCAGCAGGCCAACAGTCTATGGCTACACCTTC.

The chain combines TRBV7-8 with TRBJ2-3; TRBD1 might be the D (5 bases). V lost 6 bases and J 0 bases, leaving 16 bases between the germline ends. CDR3 length equals 16 residues. CDR1 SGHVS and CDR2 FQNEAQ come from the germline V gene. Here the CDR3 DNA reads TGTGCCAGCAGTATAGGGGCCGGGCGTAGCACAGATACGCAGTATTTT. Protein: CASSIGAGRSTDTQYF.

As regards this clone: Germline is not matched at one junction end, which may reflect a read error. The chain combines TRBV5-1 with TRBJ1-4; D possibly corresponds to TRBD1 (6 bases). From germline, CDR1 is SGHRS and CDR2 YFSETQ. The CDR3 runs 16 residues. The CDR3 reads CASSLGLGHPNEKLFF. The CDR3 nucleotides read TGCGCCAGCAGCTTGGGATTGGGACATCCTAACGAAAAACTGTTTTTT.

This chain links TRBV19 with TRBJ2-7; TRBD1 is a possible D gene (6 bases). CDR1 and CDR2 from the germline V gene are LNHDA and SQIVND (reference sequence). V lost 6 bases, J lost 2 bases, and 17 bases lay in between. This CDR3 contains 15 residues. The CDR3 DNA reads TGTGCCAGTAGCTATGATTCGGGGACACCCTACGAGCAGTACTTC. Its protein product is CASSYDSGTPYEQYF.